Sequencing of this TCR beta chain was carried out in a study of control samples from healthy donors and cancer patients. This CDR3 is built from 14 residues. Trimming took off 6 bases at V and 5 bases at J, with 16 bases between the two ends. Germline CDR1 PRHDT, CDR2 FYEKMQ (reference sequence). Measured with immunoSEQ multiplex PCR; TCRdb has only the in-frame clones, and not every one. The table shows roughly 170,000 clones, with approximately 92% occurring only once. Sequenced input: blood. The receptor comes from a woman aged 35 to 49 in good health. The chain combines TRBV13 with TRBJ1-1; D is ambiguous. The CDR3 DNA is TGTGCCAGCAGTCGCAGGAGGGAGAAGACTGAAGCTTTCTTT. Amino acid sequence: CASSRRREKTEAFF.